Shown below are 24 T cell receptor beta chains from a single sample sequenced in a study of cytomegalovirus exposure and HLA in healthy donors. PCR employed 60 Vbeta and 13 Jbeta primers. Using immunoSEQ multiplex PCR, the repertoire was profiled, and TCRdb retains in-frame clones only, with some absent. The data contain about 160,000 clones, under 75% of them singletons. Material for sequencing was PBMCs. These receptors all stem from a man aged 35 to 55 in good health and CMV-seropositive.

The rearrangement links TRBV11-2 to TRBJ2-3; the match to TRBD2 covers 11 bases. Per the germline V gene, CDR1 is SGHAT and CDR2 is FQNNGV. V lost 1 base and J lost 5; bases outside the gene matches: 5. The CDR3 has 16 residues. The CDR3 DNA reads TGTGCCAGCAGCTTAGTAGCGGGGGGGCGTAAAGATACGCAGTATTTT. Amino acids: CASSLVAGGRKDTQYF.

V usage is TRBV7-2 and J usage is TRBJ2-2; 8 nucleotides agree with TRBD1. This CDR3 spans 15 amino acids. The V and J ends lost 5 bases and 6 bases, in that order; junction bases with no gene match: 8. Germline lookup yields CDR1 SGHTA and CDR2 FQGNSA. DNA for the CDR3: TGTGCCAGCAGCGTCTTGCAGGGGGCGCCCGGGGAGCTGTTTTTT. Its translation: CASSVLQGAPGELFF. Full variable domain (rest looked up from reference TRBV7-2 and TRBJ2-2): GAGVSQSPSNKVTEKGKDVELRCDPISGHTALYWYRQSLGQGLEFLIYFQGNSAPDKSGLPSDRFSAERTGGSVSTLTIQRTQQEDSAVYLCASSVLQGAPGELFFGEGSRLTVL.

This sequence joins TRBV14 and TRBJ2-5; 7 bases agree with TRBD2. Germline V gene lookup returns CDR1 SGHDN and CDR2 FVKESK. The CDR3 spans 13 residues. Trimming at V came to 2 bases and at J to 11 bases, leaving 8 bases not matched to a gene. CDR3 DNA: TGTGCCAGCAGCCAAAATTCGGGGGGACCTCAGTACTTC. It specifies CASSQNSGGPQYF.

This clone came up a few times. The chain employs TRBV6-1 and TRBJ2-1; 7 positions agree with TRBD2. Germline-derived CDR1 and CDR2 are MNHNS and SASEGT. The CDR3 contains 15 residues. Trimming at V came to 5 bases and at J to 9 bases, leaving 13 bases not matched to a gene. Written as DNA, the CDR3 is TGTGCCAGCAGTTTTCGACAGACGGGAGGCAGTGAGCAGTTCTTC. It specifies CASSFRQTGGSEQFF.

The chain combines TRBV9 with TRBJ2-6, with a tentative D call TRBD2 (5 bases). The germline V and J ends were trimmed by 0 bases and 5 bases, with 9 bases remaining between them. The CDR3 loop spans 15 amino acids. CDR1 SGDLS and CDR2 YYNGEE come from the germline V gene. CDR3 sequence (DNA): TGTGCCAGCAGCGTAGAGTCGGGATGGGCCAACGTCCTGACTTTC. It specifies CASSVESGWANVLTF. Together with reference TRBV9 and TRBJ2-6, the CDR3 gives the full variable domain: DSGVTQTPKHLITATGQRVTLRCSPRSGDLSVYWYQQSLDQGLQFLIQYYNGEERAKGNILERFSAQQFPDLHSELNLSSLELGDSALYFCASSVESGWANVLTFGAGSRLTVL.

The V and J genes are TRBV11-1 and TRBJ2-7; TRBD1 matches 7 bases. This CDR3 contains 13 residues. Germline values: CDR1 SGHAT, CDR2 FQDESV (reference sequence). With V trimmed by 8 bases and J by 2 bases, 6 bases remained unmatched. CDR3 bases: TGTGCCAGCGGACAGGCAGAAACCTACGAGCAGTACTTC. This gives the protein CASGQAETYEQYF.

This chain links TRBV12-5 with TRBJ1-2; 10 bases agree with TRBD1. CDR3 length equals 14 residues. From germline, CDR1 is LGHNT and CDR2 FRNRAP. V gave up 1 base and J gave up 6 bases; unmatched junction bases: 2. This CDR3 reads CASGLAGTGDGYTF. The CDR3 DNA reads TGTGCTAGTGGTTTGGCCGGGACAGGGGATGGCTACACCTTC. The full variable domain, rest sourced from reference TRBV12-5 and TRBJ1-2, is DARVTQTPRHKVTEMGQEVTMRCQPILGHNTVFWYRQTMMQGLELLAYFRNRAPLDDSGMPKDRFSAEMPDATLATLKIQPSEPRDSAVYFCASGLAGTGDGYTFGSGTRLTVV.

The chain is built from TRBV7-9 and TRBJ2-7; TRBD1 aligns across 8 bases. CDR3 length equals 15 residues. The ends lost 4 bases at V and 3 bases at J; junction bases unmatched: 8. Looked up from germline, CDR1 is SEHNR and CDR2 is FQNEAQ (reference sequence). The CDR3 loop reads CASSSPRTGSYEQYF. For the CDR3, the DNA is TGTGCCAGCAGCTCCCCGCGGACAGGGAGCTACGAGCAGTACTTC.

The chain recombines TRBV5-4 with TRBJ2-2, with 7 nucleotides matching TRBD2. The CDR3 extends over 13 amino acids. CDR1 and CDR2 from the germline V gene are SGHNT and YYREEE (reference sequence). V shed 6 bases and J 6 bases; nucleotides not matched to a gene: 5. CDR3 protein: CASTPGGAGELFF. CDR3 bases: TGTGCCAGCACCCCTGGGGGGGCCGGGGAGCTGTTTTTT.

The V call is TRBV5-4, the J call TRBJ1-3; D gene unclear. V was trimmed by 6 bases and J by 2 bases, leaving 12 bases between them. This CDR3 region has 14 residues. The V gene's germline CDR1 is SGHNT and CDR2 YYREEE (reference sequence). The CDR3 loop reads CASTRPGPGNTIYF. As DNA, the CDR3 is TGTGCCAGCACTCGGCCGGGTCCTGGAAACACCATATATTTT.

In this sample, this clone turned up once. The rearrangement links TRBV2 to TRBJ2-7; D is perhaps TRBD1 (5 bases). In germline, CDR1 is SNHLY, CDR2 FYNNEI. The ends were cut back, 5 bases at V and 0 bases at J, with 14 bases in the middle. The length of the CDR3 is 15 residues. In DNA, the CDR3 is TGTGCCAGCAGTCTAGGGCAGGGTAGCTCCTACGAGCAGTACTTC. Its protein product is CASSLGQGSSYEQYF.

The CDR3 loop reads CASSGDRGTGELFF. CDR3 DNA: TGTGCCAGCAGTGGGGACAGGGGGACCGGGGAGCTGTTTTTT. The chain uses TRBV27 and TRBJ2-2, with 11 nucleotides matching TRBD1. V gave up 5 bases and J gave up 5 bases; unmatched junction bases: 1. The CDR3 sequence is 14 residues long. CDR1 and CDR2 (germline): MNHEY, SMNVEV (reference sequence).

This clone has a handful of counts. The chain has TRBV4-1 and TRBJ1-1; tentative D call: TRBD1 (6 bases). Trimming took off 5 bases at V and 4 bases at J, with 8 bases between the two ends. The CDR3 sequence is 12 residues long. Germline-derived CDR1 and CDR2 are MGHRA and YSYEKL. CDR3 DNA sequence: TGCGCCAGCAGCTTCAGGGGCACTGAAGCTTTCTTT. Its translation: CASSFRGTEAFF.

The genes are TRBV6-1 and TRBJ1-1; D gene uncertain. Germline CDR1 reads MNHNS; CDR2 reads SASEGT. The V gene lost 8 bases and the J gene lost 3 bases, with 16 bases spanning the gap. The CDR3 covers 14 residues. The CDR3 is CASLQTRVDTEAFF. The CDR3 DNA reads TGTGCCAGCTTACAAACTAGGGTTGACACTGAAGCTTTCTTT.

V is TRBV15 and J is TRBJ2-1; 7 bases map to TRBD1. Trimming cost V 5 bases and J 7 bases; bases outside gene matches: 5. CDR3 length equals 13 residues. CDR1 and CDR2 from the germline V gene are LNHNV and YYDKDF (reference sequence). The CDR3 loop is CATSGNRGNEQFF. CDR3 in DNA: TGTGCCACCAGCGGGAACAGGGGAAATGAGCAGTTCTTC.

This clone was seen a few times. V and J are TRBV5-4 and TRBJ1-1; possibly TRBD1 for D (6 bases). The length of the CDR3 is 15 residues. Per germline, CDR1 SGHNT and CDR2 YYREEE (reference sequence). Trimming removed 3 bases at V and 4 bases at J, with 16 bases between. In DNA, the CDR3 is TGTGCCAGCAGCTCGGGGGGCGTGGGTGTCACTGAAGCTTTCTTT. Protein product: CASSSGGVGVTEAFF.

Details on this clone: The junction and the germline gene differ at one end; a read error may be behind it. The V call is TRBV4-1, the J call TRBJ1-6; maybe TRBD1 (6 bases). This CDR3 comprises 15 residues. Per germline, CDR1 MGHRA and CDR2 YSYEKL. CDR3 amino acids: CASSQDMDRNSPLHF. As DNA, the CDR3 is TGTGCCAGCAGCCAAGATATGGACAGAAACTCACCCCTCCACTTT.

This clone has a handful of counts. This sequence joins TRBV2 and TRBJ1-2, with 7 bases that match TRBD1. Germline V gene sequence: CDR1 SNHLY, CDR2 FYNNEI. The V gene end was trimmed by 8 bases and the J gene end by 1 base; junction bases not matched to a gene: 10. This CDR3 region has 15 residues. CDR3 in amino acids: CASSQGEVVNYGYTF. CDR3 nucleotides: TGTGCCAGCTCGCAGGGGGAAGTAGTTAACTATGGCTACACCTTC.

The gene calls are TRBV7-9 and TRBJ1-4; D unresolved. The CDR3 has 17 residues. V dropped 4 bases and J dropped 6 bases, with 21 bases sitting between them. Germline V gives CDR1 SEHNR, CDR2 FQNEAQ (reference sequence). The CDR3 sequence is CASSSREVGFFDEKLFF. CDR3 in DNA: TGTGCCAGCAGCTCACGGGAGGTAGGGTTCTTCGATGAAAAACTGTTTTTT. Variable domain in full (rest from reference TRBV7-9 and TRBJ1-4): DTGVSQNPRHKITKRGQNVTFRCDPISEHNRLYWYRQTLGQGPEFLTYFQNEAQLEKSRLLSDRFSAERPKGSFSTLEIQRTEQGDSAMYLCASSSREVGFFDEKLFFGSGTQLSVL.

This rearrangement joins TRBV6-4 to TRBJ2-7; 7 nucleotides line up with TRBD1. This CDR3 comprises 14 residues. Germline CDR1 reads MRHNA; CDR2 reads SNTAGT. The trim removed 10 bases at V and 0 bases at J, leaving 9 bases unmatched. The CDR3 DNA follows: TGTGCCACCAGAAAGACAGGGATCTCCTACGAGCAGTACTTC. The encoded protein is CATRKTGISYEQYF.

CDR3 sequence reads: CSVAGVRDLDTQYF. The CDR3 DNA is TGCAGCGTTGCCGGGGTACGGGATCTAGATACGCAGTATTTT. The J gene is TRBJ2-3, the V gene TRBV29-1, with D tentatively TRBD2 (5 bases). The germline V gene encodes CDR1 SQVTM and CDR2 ANQGSEA. V lost 4 bases, J lost 5 bases, and 16 bases lay in between. The CDR3 has 14 amino acids.

The rearrangement links TRBV19 to TRBJ1-6; D is perhaps TRBD1 (6 bases). The CDR3 consists of 14 residues. Trimming stripped 3 bases from V and 9 bases from J, with 12 bases between. Germline CDR1 and CDR2: LNHDA and SQIVND (reference sequence). Here the CDR3 DNA reads TGTGCCAGTAGTATCGACAGGTCCGGTTCACCCCTCCACTTT. It is translated as CASSIDRSGSPLHF.

The V and J genes are TRBV30 and TRBJ2-4; 9 bases are shared with TRBD1. Germline lookup yields CDR1 GTSNPN and CDR2 SVGIG (reference sequence). Trimming cost V 3 bases and J 7 bases; bases outside gene matches: 7. The CDR3 length is 14 residues. CDR3 in amino acids: CAWRVPGTGNIQYF. CDR3 coding DNA: TGTGCCTGGAGGGTACCCGGGACAGGGAACATTCAGTACTTC.

The rearrangement links TRBV4-3 to TRBJ1-6; the match to TRBD1 covers 9 bases. This CDR3 region has 14 residues. J was trimmed by 7 bases and V by 4 bases; bases with no gene match: 2. Per the germline V gene, CDR1 is LGHNA and CDR2 is YSLEER. The CDR3 sequence: CASSLDRGNSPLHF. CDR3 in DNA: TGCGCCAGCAGCCTCGACAGGGGGAATTCACCCCTCCACTTT.